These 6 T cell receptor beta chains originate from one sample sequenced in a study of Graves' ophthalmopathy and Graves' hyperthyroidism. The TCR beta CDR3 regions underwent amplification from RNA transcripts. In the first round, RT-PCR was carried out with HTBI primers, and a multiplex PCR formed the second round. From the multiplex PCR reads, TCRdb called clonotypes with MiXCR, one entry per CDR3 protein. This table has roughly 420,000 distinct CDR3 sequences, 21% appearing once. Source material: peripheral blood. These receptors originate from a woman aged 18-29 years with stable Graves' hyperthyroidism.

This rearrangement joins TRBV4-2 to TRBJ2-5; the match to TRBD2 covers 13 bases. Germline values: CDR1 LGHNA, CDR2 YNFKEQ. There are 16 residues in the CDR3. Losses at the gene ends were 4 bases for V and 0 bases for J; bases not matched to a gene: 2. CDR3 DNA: TGTGCCAGCAGCCTACTAGCGGGGGGGTACCAAGAGACCCAGTACTTC. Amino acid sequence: CASSLLAGGYQETQYF.

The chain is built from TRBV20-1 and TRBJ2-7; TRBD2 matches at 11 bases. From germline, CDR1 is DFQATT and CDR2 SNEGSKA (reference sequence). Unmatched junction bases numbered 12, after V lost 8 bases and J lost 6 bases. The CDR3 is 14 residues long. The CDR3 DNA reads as TGCAGTCCGGGCACTAGCGGGAGCCCGCGCGAGCAGTACTTC. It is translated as CSPGTSGSPREQYF.

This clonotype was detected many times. The CDR3 DNA is TGTGCCAGCAGTGAATCGCCAGCGGGAGTATCTACCTACGAGCAGTACTTC. This sequence encodes CASSESPAGVSTYEQYF. This sequence joins TRBV25-1 and TRBJ2-7, with 8 positions matching TRBD2. V gave up 1 base and J gave up 2 bases; unmatched junction bases: 10. The CDR3 has 17 amino acids. Germline CDR1 MGHDK, CDR2 SYGVNS.

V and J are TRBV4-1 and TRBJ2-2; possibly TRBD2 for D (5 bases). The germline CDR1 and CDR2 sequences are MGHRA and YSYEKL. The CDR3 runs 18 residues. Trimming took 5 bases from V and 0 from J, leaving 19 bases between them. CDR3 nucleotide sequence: TGCGCCAGCAGCGGTCGGACGTCGGGGATATCGAACACCGGGGAGCTGTTTTTT. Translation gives CASSGRTSGISNTGELFF.

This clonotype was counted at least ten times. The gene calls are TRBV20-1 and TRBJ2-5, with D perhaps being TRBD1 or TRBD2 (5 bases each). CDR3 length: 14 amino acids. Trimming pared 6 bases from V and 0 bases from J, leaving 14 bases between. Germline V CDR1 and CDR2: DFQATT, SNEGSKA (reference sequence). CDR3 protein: CSAIRPGHQETQYF. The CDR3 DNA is TGCAGTGCCATCCGGCCGGGACACCAAGAGACCCAGTACTTC.

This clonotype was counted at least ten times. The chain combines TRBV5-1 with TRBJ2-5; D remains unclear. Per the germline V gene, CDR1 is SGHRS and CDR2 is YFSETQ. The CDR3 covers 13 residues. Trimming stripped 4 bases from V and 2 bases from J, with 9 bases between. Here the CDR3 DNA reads TGCGCCAGCAGCCCGTACAATCAAGAGACCCAGTACTTC. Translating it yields CASSPYNQETQYF.